These T cell receptor beta chains were read from a single sample in a study of Ad26.COV2.S vaccination and SARS-CoV-2 variants. Repertoires were generated with immunoSEQ multiplex PCR, while TCRdb's copy carries only in-frame clones and drops some. Of some 250,000 clones in the sample, more than 75% were seen once. Here the sequenced sample was peripheral blood, taken in a trial of Ad26.COV2.S vaccine versus placebo. The receptors were sampled from a person aged 18-65 years who received the Ad26.COV2.S COVID-19 vaccine or a placebo. CDR3s include the opening cysteine and the closing phenylalanine or tryptophan. D genes are given only for firm matches. Not every row has a clone size; where given, it reads once, few, many or a size class.

abundance,v_gene,d_gene,j_gene,CDR3nt,CDR3aa
-,TRBV7-3,-,TRBJ2-1,TGTGCCAGCAGCCCACCTGGGTCATACAATGAGCAGTTCTTC,CASSPPGSYNEQFF
-,TRBV7-2,TRBD2,TRBJ2-1,TGTGCCAGTCGGACTAGCCCAACCTCCTACAATGAGCAGTTCTTC,CASRTSPTSYNEQFF
-,TRBV29-1,-,TRBJ1-5,TGCAGCGTTGGAGGGGGGAAAGATCAGCCCCAGCATTTT,CSVGGGKDQPQHF
-,TRBV28,-,TRBJ2-7,TGTGCCAGCACCCCCGGAAGTATCTCCTACGAGCAGTACTTC,CASTPGSISYEQYF
-,TRBV7-8,TRBD1,TRBJ1-1,TGTGCCAGCAGCTTAGTGTCGACAGGGGGTTTTTCGAACACTGAAGCTTTCTTT,CASSLVSTGGFSNTEAFF
-,TRBV7-2,-,TRBJ2-7,TGTGCCAGCAGCTGGGGACAGACTAGCGAGCAGTACTTC,CASSWGQTSEQYF
-,TRBV28,-,TRBJ2-2,TGTGCCAGCAGTTTTTTGACAGAAAACACCGGGGAGCTGTTTTTT,CASSFLTENTGELFF
-,TRBV28,TRBD1,TRBJ1-1,TGTGCCAGCAGTTCGCAGGACAGGGTCTCTGAAGCTTTCTTT,CASSSQDRVSEAFF
-,TRBV28,-,TRBJ1-2,TGTGCCAGCAGTCGAGCGGGTAGCAATGGCTACACCTTC,CASSRAGSNGYTF
once,TRBV13,TRBD2,TRBJ2-7,TGTGCCAGCAGCATGCGGACTAGCGGGGGGACCTACGAGCAGTACTTC,CASSMRTSGGTYEQYF
few,TRBV24-1,-,TRBJ2-1,TGTGCCACCAGTGATTTTAGGCGGGGTAGAAGCTCCTACAATGAGCAGTTCTTC,CATSDFRRGRSSYNEQFF
-,TRBV7-2,-,TRBJ2-5,TGTGCCAGCAGCCGGTCGGGGAAGGAGACCCAGTACTTC,CASSRSGKETQYF
-,TRBV30,TRBD2,TRBJ2-7,TGTGCCTGGAGTGTAGCCGGGGGGGGAATTAGCTCCTACGAGCAGTACTTC,CAWSVAGGGISSYEQYF
once,TRBV7-9,TRBD1,TRBJ2-7,TGTGCCAGCAGCTCCCGGGACAGTTCCTACGAGCAGTACTTC,CASSSRDSSYEQYF
-,TRBV11-2,TRBD2,TRBJ2-7,TGTGCCAGCAGCTTAGCCGGGAGGGAGCAGTACTTC,CASSLAGREQYF
-,TRBV18,-,TRBJ1-5,TGTGCCAGCTCACCAGGCTGGCAGCCCCAGCATTTT,CASSPGWQPQHF
-,TRBV7-2,TRBD2,TRBJ2-3,TGTGCCAGCAGCTTAGATCTAGCGGGGGGAAGAGATACGCAGTATTTT,CASSLDLAGGRDTQYF
-,TRBV4-2,-,TRBJ1-2,TGTGCCAGCAGCCAAGATGAGGACGGAGTGAGAGGCTACACCTTC,CASSQDEDGVRGYTF
-,TRBV20-1,-,TRBJ2-7,TGCAGTGCTAGTCCCCGGGCCCCCTACGAGCAGTACTTC,CSASPRAPYEQYF
-,TRBV7-3,TRBD1,TRBJ2-3,TGTGCCAGCAGCTTGAGCCGGGACAGGGCAGATACGCAGTATTTT,CASSLSRDRADTQYF
-,TRBV6-2/TRBV6-3,TRBD2,TRBJ2-5,TGTGCCAGCAGCCCCTTTGGGGGAGGGCCGCAAGAGACCCAGTACTTC,CASSPFGGGPQETQYF
-,TRBV27,-,TRBJ2-1,TGTGCCAGCAGCCAGTTGGATCGAGCGGCTGGCTCCTACAATGAGCAGTTCTTC,CASSQLDRAAGSYNEQFF
-,TRBV7-9,TRBD1,TRBJ1-1,TGTGCCAGCAGCTTAGGGGACAGGGCGGTCACTGAAGCTTTCTTT,CASSLGDRAVTEAFF
-,TRBV7-2,TRBD1,TRBJ2-6,TGTGCCAGCAGCTTAGGGGGACAGGCCCGGCTCTCTGGGGCCAACGTCCTGACTTTC,CASSLGGQARLSGANVLTF
-,TRBV18,TRBD1,TRBJ2-1,TGTGCCACTTCAGGGACAGGGTCCTACAATGAGCAGTTCTTC,CATSGTGSYNEQFF
once,TRBV28,-,TRBJ2-2,TGTGCCAGCAGTTTACAAGCGCGGGCTGGGGAGCTGTTTTTT,CASSLQARAGELFF
-,TRBV9,TRBD1,TRBJ1-1,TGTGCCAGCAGACCCCGGACAGGGGATTCTTTGAACACTGAAGCTTTCTTT,CASRPRTGDSLNTEAFF
-,TRBV7-2,-,TRBJ2-5,TGTGCCAGCAGCTTAAGGGGGACTACCATCACCCAAGAGACCCAGTACTTC,CASSLRGTTITQETQYF
-,TRBV7-9,-,TRBJ2-5,TGTGCCAGCAGGGAAGCGGACGGGACCCAGTACTTC,CASREADGTQYF
-,TRBV3-1/TRBV3-2,TRBD1,TRBJ1-1,TGTGCCAGCACCCTCCCAGGACAGGGTGGGTCAACTGAAGCTTTCTTT,CASTLPGQGGSTEAFF
medium-sized,TRBV28,-,TRBJ1-5,TGTGCCAGCAGTAGACGTGGGAACAATCAGCCCCAGCATTTT,CASSRRGNNQPQHF
-,TRBV5-4,TRBD1,TRBJ2-7,TGTGCCAGCAGCTTGGGAATTGACAGGGTCGTCTACGAGCAGTACTTC,CASSLGIDRVVYEQYF
once,TRBV7-2,-,TRBJ2-1,TGTGCCAGCAGTCCCGTTGTTGAGCAGTTCTTC,CASSPVVEQFF
few,TRBV30,-,TRBJ2-2,TGTGCCTGGAAGGGACAGAACACCGGGGAGCTGTTTTTT,CAWKGQNTGELFF
-,TRBV6-6,-,TRBJ2-7,TGTGCCAGCAGGACTCAGGGAGGAGTCTCCTACGAGCAGTACTTC,CASRTQGGVSYEQYF
-,TRBV5-8,-,TRBJ2-7,TGTGCCAGCAGCGCCTCCTACGAGCAGTACTTC,CASSASYEQYF
few,TRBV7-9,-,TRBJ1-5,TGTGCCAGCAGCTTATTGGCGGGCCAGCCCCAGCATTTT,CASSLLAGQPQHF
-,TRBV11-2,-,TRBJ1-2,TGTGCCAGCAGCTTGTGGGGGCCGGACGGCTACACCTTC,CASSLWGPDGYTF
-,TRBV10-3,-,TRBJ2-3,TGTGCCATCCGGGCGGGGGCCACAGATACGCAGTATTTT,CAIRAGATDTQYF
-,TRBV7-2,-,TRBJ1-4,TGTGCCAGCAGCTTTGGGTCAGCAACTAATGAAAAACTGTTTTTT,CASSFGSATNEKLFF
once,TRBV9,-,TRBJ2-3,TGTGCCAGCAGCGTAAGGTCCTCTAGCACAGATACGCAGTATTTT,CASSVRSSSTDTQYF
-,TRBV11-3,-,TRBJ2-3,TGTGCCAGCAGCTTAGACCCAAGCACAGATACGCAGTATTTT,CASSLDPSTDTQYF
-,TRBV2,TRBD1,TRBJ2-6,TGTGCCAGCAGCCTGGGACAGGGGGCTGGGGCCAACGTCCTGACTTTC,CASSLGQGAGANVLTF
once,TRBV30,-,TRBJ1-2,TGTGCCTGGAGTGTAGGGCTGGTTAACTATGGCTACACCTTC,CAWSVGLVNYGYTF
-,TRBV18,TRBD1,TRBJ1-5,TGTGCCAGCTCACCGGACAGGGGGGTGCAGCCCCAGCATTTT,CASSPDRGVQPQHF
-,TRBV7-3,TRBD2,TRBJ2-3,TGTGCCAGCAGCTTAGTCGGGGGGAATTGGGATACGCAGTATTTT,CASSLVGGNWDTQYF
-,TRBV12-5,-,TRBJ2-2,TGTGCTAGTGGTTCCCTCAACACCGGGGAGCTGTTTTTT,CASGSLNTGELFF
-,TRBV5-4,-,TRBJ1-1,TGTGCCAGCAGCTTGGGGATCATGAACACTGAAGCTTTCTTT,CASSLGIMNTEAFF
-,TRBV19,-,TRBJ2-1,TGTGCCAGTAGTATCCCGACACATCTCGACAATGAGCAGTTCTTC,CASSIPTHLDNEQFF
-,TRBV30,TRBD1,TRBJ2-7,TGTGCCTGGAGTACCACAGGGGATTACGAGCAGTACTTC,CAWSTTGDYEQYF
-,TRBV28,-,TRBJ1-4,TGTGCCAGCAGTGGGGCGTCTGAAAAACTGTTTTTT,CASSGASEKLFF
-,TRBV18,TRBD1,TRBJ2-1,TGTGCCAGCTCACTGGACAGGGGGAACTACAATGAGCAGTTCTTC,CASSLDRGNYNEQFF
-,TRBV4-3,TRBD2,TRBJ2-5,TGCGCCAGCAGCCCTCTGGCTAGCGGGGGGGCCTGGCAAGAGACCCAGTACTTC,CASSPLASGGAWQETQYF
once,TRBV19,TRBD1,TRBJ2-6,TGTGCCAGTATCCTAGGGGGCGCTGGGGCCAACGTCCTGACTTTC,CASILGGAGANVLTF
-,TRBV5-1,-,TRBJ1-3,TGCGCCAGCAGCTTGGCTCCTGGGGTTCCTGGAAACACCATATATTTT,CASSLAPGVPGNTIYF